The 18 T cell receptor beta chains listed next were all sequenced from one sample in a study of pediatric ulcerative colitis (dated by TCRdb to about 2019). To prepare the library, the immunoSEQ multiplex PCR assay was applied. The source is immuneACCESS, and TCRdb retained only in-frame sequences with V and J called. Part of the clones is not carried over; for the studies checked, unresolved V genes explain less than half of this, and the remainder is unexplained. Across this sample there are about 36,000 clones, with approximately 87% seen only once. The top ten hold 20% to 25% of the sample. Sequencing input: blood. The receptor set was obtained from a girl under 18 with moderate ulcerative colitis.

This chain uses TRBV7-6 with TRBJ2-7; maybe TRBD2 (5 bases). CDR3 length: 14 amino acids. Germline-derived CDR1 and CDR2 are SGHVS and FNYEAQ. V was shortened by 5 bases and J by 2 bases, with 13 bases between the two germline ends. The CDR3 DNA reads as TGTGCCAGCAGCGAATTCGGACTGACCTACGAGCAGTACTTC. It codes for CASSEFGLTYEQYF.

This chain links TRBV5-1 with TRBJ2-7; TRBD1 matches 9 bases. CDR1 is SGHRS, CDR2 YFSETQ, per germline. With 1 base clipped from V and 5 bases from J, the junction kept 10 bases outside the gene matches. The CDR3 has 16 amino acids. In nucleotides, the CDR3 is TGCGCCAGCAGCTTGTGGGGGACAGGGATAGGCGACGAGCAGTACTTC. Its protein product is CASSLWGTGIGDEQYF.

The chain combines TRBV6-1 with TRBJ2-7, with 13 nucleotides matching TRBD2. The V gene end was trimmed by 2 bases and the J gene end by 7 bases; junction bases not matched to a gene: 11. CDR1 is MNHNS, CDR2 SASEGT, per germline. The CDR3 consists of 17 residues. CDR3 coding DNA: TGTGCCAGCAGTGAAACCCCACTAGCGGGAGGGCCGTCTGAGCAGTACTTC. Amino acid sequence: CASSETPLAGGPSEQYF.

The rearrangement uses TRBV19 and TRBJ2-1, with TRBD2 matching 11 bases. The trim removed 3 bases at V and 4 bases at J, leaving 2 bases unmatched. This CDR3 has 15 amino acids. Germline CDR1 is LNHDA and CDR2 is SQIVND (reference sequence). The CDR3 here is CASSMLAGGYNEQFF. The CDR3 DNA is TGTGCCAGTAGTATGCTAGCGGGGGGATACAATGAGCAGTTCTTC.

This clone occurred once. This chain connects TRBV6-6 to TRBJ1-2; D uncertain. Germline-derived CDR1 and CDR2 are MNHNY and SVGAGI (reference sequence). Trimming took 0 bases from V and 1 from J, leaving 6 bases between them. CDR3 length: 14 amino acids. The CDR3: CASSYSYGNYGYTF. The CDR3 bases are TGTGCCAGCAGTTACTCCTACGGTAACTATGGCTACACCTTC.

This chain links TRBV2 with TRBJ1-1; no definite D call. The CDR3 is made up of 12 amino acids. Germline values: CDR1 SNHLY, CDR2 FYNNEI. V gave up 4 bases and J gave up 9 bases, with 12 bases separating them. CDR3 nucleotide sequence: TGTGCCAGCAGTGTAACCCGAAACAAAGCTTTCTTT. It translates to CASSVTRNKAFF.

This clone was picked up a small number of times. The rearrangement joins TRBV10-3 to TRBJ1-1; D is undetermined. Trimming pared 2 bases from V and 0 bases from J, leaving 7 bases between. The germline CDR1 and CDR2 sequences are ENHRY and SYGVKD. The CDR3 totals 14 residues. CDR3 DNA sequence: TGTGCCATCAGTGAGACAGTTATGAACACTGAAGCTTTCTTT. Translated, it gives CAISETVMNTEAFF.

The chain links TRBV12-5 to TRBJ2-2, with TRBD1 identical over 8 bases. With 6 bases clipped from V and 3 bases from J, the junction kept 9 bases outside the gene matches. The CDR3 covers 16 residues. Germline CDR1 reads LGHNT; CDR2 reads FRNRAP. The CDR3 here is CASGPGQGVYTGELFF. For the CDR3, the DNA is TGTGCTAGTGGCCCCGGACAGGGTGTCTACACCGGGGAGCTGTTTTTT.

This clone was counted between two and nine times. The V and J genes are TRBV19 and TRBJ1-2, with TRBD1 matching 7 bases. Germline CDR1 LNHDA, CDR2 SQIVND (reference sequence). With 4 bases clipped from V and 4 bases from J, the junction kept 9 bases outside the gene matches. The CDR3 sequence is 15 residues long. The CDR3 DNA sequence: TGTGCCAGTAGTACCAGCGGGACAGCCTTCTATGGCTACACCTTC. This encodes CASSTSGTAFYGYTF.

This CDR3 is CASSHRQGEQFF. The CDR3, as DNA: TGTGCCAGCAGCCACAGACAGGGTGAGCAGTTCTTC. The chain combines TRBV6-4 with TRBJ2-1, with TRBD1 matching over 7 bases. The CDR3 is 12 amino acids. The V gene end was trimmed by 6 bases and the J gene end by 9 bases; junction bases not matched to a gene: 5. Germline CDR1 reads MRHNA; CDR2 reads SNTAGT.

This clone was seen a single time. The rearrangement uses TRBV6-5 and TRBJ2-1, with D hard to call. Germline CDR1 reads MNHEY; CDR2 reads SVGAGI. This CDR3 has 15 residues. Trimming shortened V by 5 bases and J by 0 bases, and 11 bases separated the two germline ends. The CDR3 spells CASSQLESSYNEQFF. The CDR3, as DNA: TGTGCCAGCAGTCAGCTCGAAAGCTCCTACAATGAGCAGTTCTTC.

The chain employs TRBV5-4 and TRBJ1-2; D is possibly TRBD1 (6 bases). In germline, CDR1 is SGHNT, CDR2 YYREEE (reference sequence). Deletions cut 4 bases from V and 8 bases from J, with 12 bases between. The CDR3 has 12 amino acids. CDR3 sequence reads: CASSPGVAGYTF. The DNA of the CDR3 is TGTGCCAGCAGCCCAGGGGTGGCGGGCTACACCTTC.

The chain combines TRBV9 with TRBJ2-1, with 8 bases identical to TRBD1. This CDR3 has 15 amino acids. V lost 3 bases, J lost 4 bases, and 6 bases stayed unmatched. CDR1 is SGDLS, CDR2 YYNGEE, per germline. The CDR3 region is CASSAARDRYNEQFF. For the CDR3, the DNA is TGTGCCAGCAGCGCGGCCCGGGACAGGTACAATGAGCAGTTCTTC.

The chain employs TRBV19 and TRBJ2-2; D not certain. Germline lookup yields CDR1 LNHDA and CDR2 SQIVND (reference sequence). The CDR3 consists of 13 residues. Deletions cut 6 bases from V and 0 bases from J, with 5 bases between. DNA for the CDR3: TGTGCCAGTAGGCCCCCGAACACCGGGGAGCTGTTTTTT. Translated, it gives CASRPPNTGELFF.

The V call is TRBV5-6, the J call TRBJ1-3; D is perhaps TRBD1 (5 bases). The CDR3 is 14 residues long. The V end was cut by 5 bases, the J end by 3 bases, with 12 bases between. Germline lookup yields CDR1 SGHDT and CDR2 YYEEEE. The CDR3 bases are TGTGCCAGCAGGATGGGGGGAGTTGGAAACACCATATATTTT. It specifies CASRMGGVGNTIYF.

V usage is TRBV5-6 and J usage is TRBJ2-1; weak D call: TRBD1 (5 bases). Trimming removed 0 bases at V and 3 bases at J, with 10 bases between. This CDR3 region has 15 residues. From germline, CDR1 is SGHDT and CDR2 YYEEEE. The CDR3 loop is CASSLARDGYNEQFF. In DNA form, the CDR3 reads TGTGCCAGCAGCTTGGCCAGGGATGGCTACAATGAGCAGTTCTTC.

The rearrangement uses TRBV19 and TRBJ2-5; no reliable D call. Trimming removed 3 bases from V and 7 bases from J, with 12 bases in between. CDR1 is LNHDA and CDR2 is SQIVND in the germline V gene (reference sequence). The length of the CDR3 is 13 residues. The CDR3 nucleotides read TGTGCCAGTAGTATCCGACTCTCCGGGACCCAGTACTTC. It is translated as CASSIRLSGTQYF. The variable domain in full, completed from reference TRBV19 and TRBJ2-5, reads DGGITQSPKYLFRKEGQNVTLSCEQNLNHDAMYWYRQDPGQGLRLIYYSQIVNDFQKGDIAEGYSVSREKKESFPLTVTSAQKNPTAFYLCASSIRLSGTQYFGPGTRLLVL.

The rearrangement joins TRBV5-5 to TRBJ1-2; D unclear. V lost 4 bases, J lost 4 bases, and 14 bases lay in between. There are 14 residues in the CDR3. Germline CDR1 is SGHKS and CDR2 is YYEKEE (reference sequence). CDR3: CASSPHADRYGYTF. As DNA, the CDR3 is TGTGCCAGCAGCCCGCACGCAGATCGCTATGGCTACACCTTC.